Listed below are T cell receptor beta chains from one sample, sequenced in a study of blood T cell repertoires in COVID-19. The repertoire was sequenced with immunoSEQ multiplex PCR; TCRdb's copy has only in-frame clones and lacks some. The sample includes about 26,000 clones, nearly 90% of them seen just once. The sequenced sample was peripheral blood. The receptors derive from a man aged 65 to 85 with acute or convalescent COVID-19. Each CDR3 is given with its conserved first and last residue. The D gene is left open where the match is weak. The size of a clone is reported for some rows only, either as once, few or many, or as a class for expanded clones.

abundance: .
j_gene: TRBJ1-5
v_gene: TRBV12-5
d_gene: .
CDR3aa: CASGETGYQPQHF
CDR3nt: TGTGCTAGTGGGGAAACAGGGTACCAGCCCCAGCATTTT

abundance: .
j_gene: TRBJ2-7
v_gene: TRBV4-3
d_gene: TRBD2
CDR3aa: CASSQALGTSGDEQYF
CDR3nt: TGCGCCAGCAGCCAAGCATTGGGGACTAGCGGGGACGAGCAGTACTTC

abundance: once
j_gene: TRBJ2-5
v_gene: TRBV5-4
d_gene: TRBD2
CDR3aa: CASSDLTSGRSQETQYF
CDR3nt: TGTGCCAGCAGCGACCTGACTAGCGGGAGGTCCCAAGAGACCCAGTACTTC

abundance: .
j_gene: TRBJ1-1
v_gene: TRBV6-2/TRBV6-3
d_gene: .
CDR3aa: CASSLLENTEAFF
CDR3nt: TGTGCCAGCAGTCTACTAGAGAACACTGAAGCTTTCTTT

abundance: once
j_gene: TRBJ1-2
v_gene: TRBV18
d_gene: TRBD1
CDR3aa: CASSPNAQGDYGYTF
CDR3nt: TGTGCCAGCTCACCAAATGCCCAGGGGGACTATGGCTACACCTTC

abundance: .
j_gene: TRBJ1-2
v_gene: TRBV2
d_gene: TRBD1
CDR3aa: CASRGQGDYGYTF
CDR3nt: TGTGCCAGCAGGGGACAGGGGGACTATGGCTACACCTTC

abundance: .
j_gene: TRBJ1-2
v_gene: TRBV28
d_gene: TRBD1
CDR3aa: CASSAGTDYGYTF
CDR3nt: TGTGCCAGCAGTGCCGGGACAGATTATGGCTACACCTTC

abundance: .
j_gene: TRBJ1-3
v_gene: TRBV7-9
d_gene: .
CDR3aa: CASSLDKGNTIYF
CDR3nt: TGTGCCAGCAGCTTAGACAAGGGGAACACCATATATTTT

abundance: .
j_gene: TRBJ2-2
v_gene: TRBV9
d_gene: .
CDR3aa: CASSVDRAGTGELFF
CDR3nt: TGTGCCAGCAGCGTAGACAGGGCGGGCACCGGGGAGCTGTTTTTT

abundance: once
j_gene: TRBJ1-1
v_gene: TRBV18
d_gene: .
CDR3aa: CASSAGGPVNTEAFF
CDR3nt: TGTGCCAGCTCCGCGGGAGGGCCGGTGAACACTGAAGCTTTCTTT

abundance: .
j_gene: TRBJ1-1
v_gene: TRBV6-2/TRBV6-3
d_gene: TRBD1
CDR3aa: CASSPTGETEAFF
CDR3nt: TGTGCCAGCAGTCCGACAGGGGAGACTGAAGCTTTCTTT

abundance: .
j_gene: TRBJ2-1
v_gene: TRBV6-4
d_gene: .
CDR3aa: CASSDSRGSEQFF
CDR3nt: TGTGCCAGCAGTGACTCTAGAGGGAGTGAGCAGTTCTTC

abundance: .
j_gene: TRBJ1-4
v_gene: TRBV6-5
d_gene: .
CDR3aa: CASRTQGTNEKLFF
CDR3nt: TGTGCCAGCAGAACACAGGGCACTAATGAAAAACTGTTTTTT

abundance: .
j_gene: TRBJ2-7
v_gene: TRBV4-1
d_gene: .
CDR3aa: CASSQGTRGSYEQYF
CDR3nt: TGCGCCAGCAGCCAAGGTACACGGGGTTCCTACGAGCAGTACTTC

abundance: .
j_gene: TRBJ1-2
v_gene: TRBV7-2
d_gene: TRBD1
CDR3aa: CASSLAGTGAVGGYTF
CDR3nt: TGTGCCAGCAGCTTAGCCGGGACAGGGGCGGTTGGAGGCTACACCTTC

abundance: .
j_gene: TRBJ2-7
v_gene: TRBV4-2
d_gene: .
CDR3aa: CASSQEQGYEQYF
CDR3nt: TGTGCCAGCAGCCAAGAACAGGGATACGAGCAGTACTTC

abundance: .
j_gene: TRBJ2-3
v_gene: TRBV24-1
d_gene: TRBD2
CDR3aa: CATSDYRLAGGRKDTQYF
CDR3nt: TGTGCCACCAGTGATTACCGACTAGCGGGAGGAAGGAAAGATACGCAGTATTTT

abundance: .
j_gene: TRBJ2-1
v_gene: TRBV2
d_gene: TRBD1
CDR3aa: CATRTGGSSYNEQFF
CDR3nt: TGTGCCACCAGGACAGGGGGAAGCTCCTACAATGAGCAGTTCTTC

abundance: .
j_gene: TRBJ2-5
v_gene: TRBV3-1/TRBV3-2
d_gene: TRBD2
CDR3aa: CASSQLAAGGTEETQYF
CDR3nt: TGTGCCAGCAGCCAACTGGCAGCGGGAGGGACCGAGGAGACCCAGTACTTC

abundance: .
j_gene: TRBJ2-7
v_gene: TRBV28
d_gene: .
CDR3aa: CASSVLTGLGSYEQYF
CDR3nt: TGTGCCAGCAGTGTATTAACAGGGTTAGGTTCCTACGAGCAGTACTTC

abundance: .
j_gene: TRBJ1-2
v_gene: TRBV18
d_gene: .
CDR3aa: CASSPIGRGNYGYTF
CDR3nt: TGTGCCAGCTCACCAATCGGGAGGGGAAACTATGGCTACACCTTC

abundance: .
j_gene: TRBJ1-5
v_gene: TRBV11-2
d_gene: .
CDR3aa: CASSFSGVSNQPQHF
CDR3nt: TGTGCCAGCAGCTTCTCAGGTGTTAGCAATCAGCCCCAGCATTTT

abundance: medium-sized
j_gene: TRBJ2-5
v_gene: TRBV9
d_gene: TRBD2
CDR3aa: CARSGGGGPQETQYF
CDR3nt: TGTGCCCGCAGCGGCGGGGGGGGGCCCCAAGAGACCCAGTACTTC

abundance: few
j_gene: TRBJ1-4
v_gene: TRBV5-5
d_gene: TRBD1
CDR3aa: CASSSGGQGYNEKLFF
CDR3nt: TGTGCCAGCAGCTCTGGTGGACAGGGGTACAATGAAAAACTGTTTTTT

abundance: .
j_gene: TRBJ2-1
v_gene: TRBV10-3
d_gene: .
CDR3aa: CAISERERDEQFF
CDR3nt: TGTGCCATCAGTGAGCGGGAAAGGGATGAGCAGTTCTTC

abundance: .
j_gene: TRBJ1-4
v_gene: TRBV27
d_gene: .
CDR3aa: CASSSVTGGGEKLFF
CDR3nt: TGTGCCAGCAGTTCTGTGACAGGAGGTGGTGAAAAACTGTTTTTT

abundance: .
j_gene: TRBJ1-6
v_gene: TRBV7-2
d_gene: .
CDR3aa: CASSLVVLSPLHF
CDR3nt: TGTGCCAGCAGCTTAGTTGTCTTATCACCCCTCCACTTT

abundance: .
j_gene: TRBJ1-5
v_gene: TRBV5-6
d_gene: .
CDR3aa: CASSRTGSQPQHF
CDR3nt: TGTGCCAGCAGCCGCACAGGGAGCCAGCCCCAGCATTTT

abundance: .
j_gene: TRBJ1-2
v_gene: TRBV27
d_gene: TRBD1
CDR3aa: CASSPHRGLDYGYTF
CDR3nt: TGTGCCAGCAGTCCGCACAGGGGGCTCGACTATGGCTACACCTTC

abundance: .
j_gene: TRBJ1-2
v_gene: TRBV7-2
d_gene: .
CDR3aa: CASSSTLTLTGYTF
CDR3nt: TGTGCCAGCAGCTCAACTTTGACTCTCACGGGCTACACCTTC

abundance: .
j_gene: TRBJ2-1
v_gene: TRBV11-2
d_gene: TRBD2
CDR3aa: CASSSASGSYNEQFF
CDR3nt: TGTGCCAGCAGCTCAGCTAGCGGATCCTACAATGAGCAGTTCTTC

abundance: .
j_gene: TRBJ2-5
v_gene: TRBV15
d_gene: TRBD1
CDR3aa: CATSLGQGQETQYF
CDR3nt: TGTGCCACCAGCTTGGGACAGGGCCAAGAGACCCAGTACTTC

abundance: .
j_gene: TRBJ1-1
v_gene: TRBV14
d_gene: .
CDR3aa: CASSWGGNTEAFF
CDR3nt: TGTGCCAGCAGCTGGGGGGGGAACACTGAAGCTTTCTTT

abundance: .
j_gene: TRBJ1-1
v_gene: TRBV7-9
d_gene: .
CDR3aa: CASSLAQNTEAFF
CDR3nt: TGTGCCAGCAGCTTAGCACAGAACACTGAAGCTTTCTTT

abundance: .
j_gene: TRBJ1-2
v_gene: TRBV10-3
d_gene: .
CDR3aa: CAIRTDTGRGYTF
CDR3nt: TGTGCCATCAGGACCGACACAGGGCGCGGCTACACCTTC

abundance: .
j_gene: TRBJ1-5
v_gene: TRBV7-8
d_gene: TRBD1
CDR3aa: CASSLQTGADQPQHF
CDR3nt: TGTGCCAGCAGCTTACAGACAGGGGCTGATCAGCCCCAGCATTTT

abundance: .
j_gene: TRBJ2-1
v_gene: TRBV18
d_gene: TRBD1
CDR3aa: CASSPQRQGGDEQFF
CDR3nt: TGTGCCAGCTCACCACAGAGACAGGGGGGCGATGAGCAGTTCTTC

abundance: few
j_gene: TRBJ1-2
v_gene: TRBV6-5
d_gene: TRBD1
CDR3aa: CASSPGQGSGYTF
CDR3nt: TGTGCCAGCAGCCCAGGACAGGGGAGCGGCTACACCTTC

abundance: .
j_gene: TRBJ2-7
v_gene: TRBV11-3
d_gene: .
CDR3aa: CASSLGARSSYEQYF
CDR3nt: TGTGCCAGCAGTTTAGGTGCTCGCAGCTCCTACGAGCAGTACTTC

abundance: .
j_gene: TRBJ2-1
v_gene: TRBV12-3/TRBV12-4
d_gene: TRBD2
CDR3aa: CASSFGTRSEQFF
CDR3nt: TGTGCCAGCAGTTTCGGGACTAGATCTGAGCAGTTCTTC

abundance: .
j_gene: TRBJ1-1
v_gene: TRBV7-2
d_gene: .
CDR3aa: CASSLGWGELNTEAFF
CDR3nt: TGTGCCAGCAGCTTAGGATGGGGAGAACTGAACACTGAAGCTTTCTTT

abundance: .
j_gene: TRBJ2-7
v_gene: TRBV29-1
d_gene: TRBD1
CDR3aa: CSVRTGSTYEQYF
CDR3nt: TGCAGCGTTCGGACAGGGTCCACCTACGAGCAGTACTTC

abundance: .
j_gene: TRBJ2-2
v_gene: TRBV9
d_gene: TRBD1
CDR3aa: CASSGTGVNTGELFF
CDR3nt: TGTGCCAGCAGTGGCACAGGGGTTAACACCGGGGAGCTGTTTTTT

abundance: .
j_gene: TRBJ1-1
v_gene: TRBV6-5
d_gene: TRBD1
CDR3aa: CASRSYRGGNTEAFF
CDR3nt: TGTGCCAGCAGGAGTTACAGGGGGGGGAACACTGAAGCTTTCTTT

abundance: .
j_gene: TRBJ2-7
v_gene: TRBV27
d_gene: TRBD2
CDR3aa: CASSGSGGAYEQYF
CDR3nt: TGTGCCAGCAGTGGTAGCGGGGGGGCCTACGAGCAGTACTTC

abundance: .
j_gene: TRBJ1-5
v_gene: TRBV18
d_gene: .
CDR3aa: CASSPSDPRGNQPQHF
CDR3nt: TGTGCCAGCTCACCCAGTGATCCGAGGGGCAATCAGCCCCAGCATTTT

abundance: .
j_gene: TRBJ1-6
v_gene: TRBV27
d_gene: .
CDR3aa: CASSPRRAGNSPLHF
CDR3nt: TGTGCCAGCAGTCCCAGGCGCGCAGGGAATTCACCCCTCCACTTT

abundance: .
j_gene: TRBJ2-7
v_gene: TRBV19
d_gene: .
CDR3aa: CASSTRLITYEQYF
CDR3nt: TGTGCCAGTAGTACCCGACTGATCACCTACGAGCAGTACTTC

abundance: .
j_gene: TRBJ2-1
v_gene: TRBV18
d_gene: TRBD2
CDR3aa: CASSPTGTRAYNEQFF
CDR3nt: TGTGCCAGCTCACCAACCGGGACTAGGGCCTACAATGAGCAGTTCTTC

abundance: .
j_gene: TRBJ2-7
v_gene: TRBV3-1/TRBV3-2
d_gene: .
CDR3aa: CAARGGACDEQYF
CDR3nt: TGTGCCGCCCGAGGGGGGGCTTGCGACGAGCAGTACTTC

abundance: .
j_gene: TRBJ1-4
v_gene: TRBV7-8
d_gene: .
CDR3aa: CASSFEPRNEKLFF
CDR3nt: TGTGCCAGCAGCTTCGAGCCCCGTAATGAAAAACTGTTTTTT

abundance: .
j_gene: TRBJ1-4
v_gene: TRBV7-9
d_gene: TRBD1
CDR3aa: CASSLTGANEKLFF
CDR3nt: TGTGCCAGCAGCTTGACAGGGGCTAATGAAAAACTGTTTTTT

abundance: .
j_gene: TRBJ1-4
v_gene: TRBV5-1
d_gene: .
CDR3aa: CASSSGTPATNEKLFF
CDR3nt: TGCGCCAGCAGCTCCGGGACACCAGCAACTAATGAAAAACTGTTTTTT

abundance: few
j_gene: TRBJ2-3
v_gene: TRBV3-1/TRBV3-2
d_gene: .
CDR3aa: CASSQDLGISSTDTQYF
CDR3nt: TGTGCCAGCAGCCAAGATCTGGGCATCTCCTCCACAGATACGCAGTATTTT